The clone carrying this TCR beta chain was observed once. Antigen unknown. CDR3 length equals 14 residues. Germline lookup yields CDR1 SGHRS and CDR2 YFSETQ. Trimming took 4 bases from V and 6 from J, leaving 15 bases between them. The record originates from a study of CD8+ T cells in alopecia areata. The study's findings and limits: Normal-skin resident alphabeta T cells also appear among scalp sample sequences. Mice showed clearer TCR sharing than patients did, a gap that was possibly HLA-related.

Investigators isolated RNA and reverse transcribed it into cDNA to act as the sequencing template. Method: immunoSEQ multiplex PCR; TCRdb's copy keeps in-frame clones and lacks some. Of 120,000 to 150,000 clones listed, 62% are singletons. The rearrangement uses TRBV5-1 and TRBJ2-3; D gene ambiguous. The sequencing sample was made of CD8+ T cells sorted from blood. This TCR came from a human donor in good health. The CDR3 here is CASSRGSRVDTQYF. The DNA for the CDR3 is TGCGCCAGCAGCCGTGGTTCCCGTGTGGATACGCAGTATTTT. The entire variable domain, with the rest obtained from reference TRBV5-1 and TRBJ2-3, is as follows: KAGVTQTPRYLIKTRGQQVTLSCSPISGHRSVSWYQQTPGQGLQFLFEYFSETQRNKGNFPGRFSGRQFSNSRSEMNVSTLELGDSALYLCASSRGSRVDTQYFGPGTRLTVL.